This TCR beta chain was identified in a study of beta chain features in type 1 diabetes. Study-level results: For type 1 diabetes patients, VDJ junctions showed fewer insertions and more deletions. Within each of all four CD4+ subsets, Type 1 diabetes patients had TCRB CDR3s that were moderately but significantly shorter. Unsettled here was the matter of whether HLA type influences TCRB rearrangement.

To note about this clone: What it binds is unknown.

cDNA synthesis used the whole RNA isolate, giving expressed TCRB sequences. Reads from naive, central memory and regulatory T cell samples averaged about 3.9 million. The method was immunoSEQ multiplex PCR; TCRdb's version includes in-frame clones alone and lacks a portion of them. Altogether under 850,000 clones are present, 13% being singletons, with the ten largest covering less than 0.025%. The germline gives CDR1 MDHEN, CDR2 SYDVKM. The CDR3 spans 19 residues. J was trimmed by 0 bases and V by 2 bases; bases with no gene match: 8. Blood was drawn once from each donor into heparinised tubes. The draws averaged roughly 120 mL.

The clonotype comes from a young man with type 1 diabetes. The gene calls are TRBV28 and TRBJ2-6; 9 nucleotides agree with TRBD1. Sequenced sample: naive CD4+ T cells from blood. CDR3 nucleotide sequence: TGTGCCAGCAGTTTAACGGGAGCGACAGGGGGCTCTGGGGCCAACGTCCTGACTTTC. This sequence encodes CASSLTGATGGSGANVLTF.